Included here is one TCR beta chain sequence, with context. No cognate antigen has been identified for it. No base quality information exists; no much larger clone differs at one position. The germline V gene sets CDR1 to SGHRS and CDR2 to YFSETQ. V and J are trimmed by 2 bases and 5 bases, and the gene matches miss 3 bases of the junction. The cysteine opens and the phenylalanine closes a CDR3 of 14 amino acids. Only the CDR3 region is kept as DNA, spanning 42 bases read in frame from base 1. This specimen comes from a study of blood T cell repertoires in COVID-19 (TCRdb year 2020). With respect to the entire study: The collaborator samples originated in the United States, Italy and Spain and spanned the acute and convalescent phases of COVID-19. The prospective study material was composed of cDNA or gDNA derived from T cells, B-cell-depleted T cells, or PBMCs. Subjects who had been exposed to COVID-19, were actively infected with it, or had recovered from it provided the deeply sampled blood TCRbeta repertoires that made up the dataset. The repertoires were made available in a free public database intended to serve as a resource for research on the immune response to SARS-CoV-2. The samples were drawn from the first 160 participants of the ongoing ImmuneRACE study and from under 1,500 subjects provided by 6 global collaborators. The sample metadata nearly always contained a de-identified subject ID, COVID-19 status, age in years and sex. Where available, HLA class I and class II types were taken from metadata supplied by the sample provider and were not determined by assay-based typing.

At one collaborating source in Seattle, patients were enrolled during active infection and were followed longitudinally through the course of disease. Each collaborating institution followed its own protocols to collect whole blood in K2EDTA tubes. Collaborator samples were shipped for TCRbeta analysis as frozen whole blood, isolated PBMCs, or DNA extracted from either sample type. Findings and caveats that apply to the study as a whole: The quantity of clinical and demographic metadata differed by source and by participant and was supplied without curation.

TCRbeta CDR3 regions were amplified from genomic DNA using the immunoSEQ Assay, a bias-controlled multiplex PCR. Regarding the original processing steps: Nucleated cell counts per sample were estimated from amplification of reference gene primers within the assay. Sequence reads were collapsed and filtered to measure the absolute abundance of every unique TCRbeta CDR3 rearrangement. For each sample, productive Simpson clonality was calculated by taking the square root of Simpson's diversity index across productive rearrangements. TCRdb mirrors the immuneACCESS table, restricted to in-frame sequences. Some clones are absent from its copies; in checked studies, under half trace to an unresolved V gene, and the reason for the others is unknown. V, J and clone size were drawn from that table, and D and trimming were deduced from the DNA. The sample includes around 220,000 clones, with approximately 85% observed a single time. 7.5% to 9.5% of the sample lies in the top ten.

The chain is encoded by TRBV5-1 joined to TRBJ1-4, and TRBD1 matches 7 of the central bases. The sequencing input was peripheral blood. The receptor was derived from a woman older than 75 with COVID-19, enrolled during active disease. The bases read TGCGCCAGCAGCTTTGACAGGGAAAATGAAAAACTGTTTTTT. Its product reads: CASSFDRENEKLFF.